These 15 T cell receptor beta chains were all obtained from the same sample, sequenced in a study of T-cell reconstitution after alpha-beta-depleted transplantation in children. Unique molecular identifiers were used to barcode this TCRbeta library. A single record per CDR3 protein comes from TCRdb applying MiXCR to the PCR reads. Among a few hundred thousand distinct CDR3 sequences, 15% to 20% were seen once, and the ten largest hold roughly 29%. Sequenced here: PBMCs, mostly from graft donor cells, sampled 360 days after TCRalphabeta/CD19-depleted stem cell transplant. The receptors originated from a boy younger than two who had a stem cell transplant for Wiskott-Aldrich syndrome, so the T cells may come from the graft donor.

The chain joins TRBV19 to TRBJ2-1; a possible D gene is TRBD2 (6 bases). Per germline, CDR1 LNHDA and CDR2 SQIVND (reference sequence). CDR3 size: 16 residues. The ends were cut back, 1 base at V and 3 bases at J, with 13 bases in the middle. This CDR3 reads CASSIAGGDLYNEQFF. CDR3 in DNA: TGTGCCAGTAGTATAGCCGGAGGGGACCTCTACAATGAGCAGTTCTTC. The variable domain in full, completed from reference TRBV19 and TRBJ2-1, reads DGGITQSPKYLFRKEGQNVTLSCEQNLNHDAMYWYRQDPGQGLRLIYYSQIVNDFQKGDIAEGYSVSREKKESFPLTVTSAQKNPTAFYLCASSIAGGDLYNEQFFGPGTRLTVL.

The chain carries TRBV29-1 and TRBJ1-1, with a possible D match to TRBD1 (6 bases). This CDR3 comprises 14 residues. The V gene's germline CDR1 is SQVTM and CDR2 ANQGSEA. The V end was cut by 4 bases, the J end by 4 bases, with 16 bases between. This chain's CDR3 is CSVVQGLGFTEAFF. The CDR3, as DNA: TGCAGCGTTGTGCAGGGGCTGGGTTTCACTGAAGCTTTCTTT. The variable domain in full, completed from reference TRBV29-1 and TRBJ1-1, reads SAVISQKPSRDICQRGTSLTIQCQVDSQVTMMFWYRQQPGQSLTLIATANQGSEATYESGFVIDKFPISRPNLTFSTLTVSNMSPEDSSIYLCSVVQGLGFTEAFFGQGTRLTVV.

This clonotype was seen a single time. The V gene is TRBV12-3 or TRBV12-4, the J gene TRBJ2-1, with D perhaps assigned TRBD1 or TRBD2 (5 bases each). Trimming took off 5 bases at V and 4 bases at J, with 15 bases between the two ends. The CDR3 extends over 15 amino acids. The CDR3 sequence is CASSPTRGKYNEQFF. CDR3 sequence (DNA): TGTGCCAGCAGTCCCACACGGGGCAAATACAATGAGCAGTTCTTC.

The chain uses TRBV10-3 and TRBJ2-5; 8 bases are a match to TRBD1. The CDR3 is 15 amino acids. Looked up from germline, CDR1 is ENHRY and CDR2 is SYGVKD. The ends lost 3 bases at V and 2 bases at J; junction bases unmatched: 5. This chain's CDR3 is CAISDDGTGQETQYF. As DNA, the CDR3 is TGTGCCATCAGTGATGACGGGACAGGACAAGAGACCCAGTACTTC.

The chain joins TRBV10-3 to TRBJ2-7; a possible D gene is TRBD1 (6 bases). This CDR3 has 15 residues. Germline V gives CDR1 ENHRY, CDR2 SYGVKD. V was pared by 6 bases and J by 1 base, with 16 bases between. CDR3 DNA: TGTGCCATCAGCTCGGGACACCTGAAGTCCTACGAGCAGTACTTC. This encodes CAISSGHLKSYEQYF.

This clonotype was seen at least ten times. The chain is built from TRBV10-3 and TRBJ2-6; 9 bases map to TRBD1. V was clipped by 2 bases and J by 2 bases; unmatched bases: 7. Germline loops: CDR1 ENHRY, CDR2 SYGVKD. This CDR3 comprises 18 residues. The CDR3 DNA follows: TGTGCCATCAGTGAGGCTCCCGGGACAGGGACTGGGGCCAACGTCCTGACTTTC. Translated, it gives CAISEAPGTGTGANVLTF.

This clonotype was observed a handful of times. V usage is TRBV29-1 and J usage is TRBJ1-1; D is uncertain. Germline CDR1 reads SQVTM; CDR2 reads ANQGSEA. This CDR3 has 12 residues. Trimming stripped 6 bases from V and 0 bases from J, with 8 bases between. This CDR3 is CSVETMNTEAFF. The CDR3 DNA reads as TGCAGCGTAGAAACCATGAACACTGAAGCTTTCTTT.

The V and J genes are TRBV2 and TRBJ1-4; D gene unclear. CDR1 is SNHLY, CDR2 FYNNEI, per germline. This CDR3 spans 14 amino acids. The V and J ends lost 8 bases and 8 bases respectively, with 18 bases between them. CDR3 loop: CASGSRSRREKLFF. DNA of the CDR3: TGTGCCAGCGGATCCAGGAGCCGAAGGGAAAAACTGTTTTTT. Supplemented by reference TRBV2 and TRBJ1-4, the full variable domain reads EPEVTQTPSHQVTQMGQEVILRCVPISNHLYFYWYRQILGQKVEFLVSFYNNEISEKSEIFDDQFSVERPDGSNFTLKIRSTKLEDSAMYFCASGSRSRREKLFFGSGTQLSVL.

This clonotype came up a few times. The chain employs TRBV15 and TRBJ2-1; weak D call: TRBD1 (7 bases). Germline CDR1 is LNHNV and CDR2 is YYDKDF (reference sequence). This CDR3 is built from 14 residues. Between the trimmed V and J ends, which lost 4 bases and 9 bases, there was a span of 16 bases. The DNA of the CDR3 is TGTGCCACCAGCAATCAGGGGGGTCCCAGTGAGCAGTTCTTC. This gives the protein CATSNQGGPSEQFF.

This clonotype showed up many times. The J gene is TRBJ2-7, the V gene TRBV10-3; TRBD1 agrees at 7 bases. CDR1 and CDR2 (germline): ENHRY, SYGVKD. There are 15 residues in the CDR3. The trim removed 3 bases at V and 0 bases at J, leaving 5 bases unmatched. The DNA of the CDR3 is TGTGCCATCAGTGACTTGACAGGGAGCTCCTACGAGCAGTACTTC. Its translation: CAISDLTGSSYEQYF.

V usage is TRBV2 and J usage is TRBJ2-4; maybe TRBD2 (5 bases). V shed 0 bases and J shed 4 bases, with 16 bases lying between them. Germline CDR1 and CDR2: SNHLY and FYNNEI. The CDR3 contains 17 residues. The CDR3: CASSEAPSERLKNIQYF. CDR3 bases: TGTGCCAGCAGTGAAGCCCCCTCGGAGCGGCTTAAAAACATTCAGTACTTC.

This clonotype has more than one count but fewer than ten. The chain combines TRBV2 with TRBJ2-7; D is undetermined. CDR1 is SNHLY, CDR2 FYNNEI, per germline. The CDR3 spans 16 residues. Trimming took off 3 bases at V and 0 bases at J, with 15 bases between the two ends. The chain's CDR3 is CASSDPTSQSSYEQYF. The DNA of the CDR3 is TGTGCCAGCAGTGATCCTACCAGCCAGAGCTCCTACGAGCAGTACTTC.

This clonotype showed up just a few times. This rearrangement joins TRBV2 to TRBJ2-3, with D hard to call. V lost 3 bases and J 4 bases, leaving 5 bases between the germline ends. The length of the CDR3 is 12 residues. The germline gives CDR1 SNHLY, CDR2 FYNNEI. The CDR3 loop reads CASSDWADTQYF. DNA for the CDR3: TGTGCCAGCAGTGATTGGGCAGATACGCAGTATTTT.

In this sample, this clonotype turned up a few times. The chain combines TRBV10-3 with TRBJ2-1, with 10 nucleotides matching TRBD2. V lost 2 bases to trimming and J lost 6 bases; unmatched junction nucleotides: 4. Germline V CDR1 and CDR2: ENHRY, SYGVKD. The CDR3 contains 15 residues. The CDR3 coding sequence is TGTGCCATCAGTGAGAGCGGGGGGGCCGTCAATGAGCAGTTCTTC. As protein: CAISESGGAVNEQFF.

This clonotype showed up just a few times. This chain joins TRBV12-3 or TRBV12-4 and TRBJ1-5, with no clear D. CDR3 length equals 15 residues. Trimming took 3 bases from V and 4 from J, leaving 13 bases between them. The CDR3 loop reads CASSFRLGVNQPQHF. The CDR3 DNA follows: TGTGCCAGCAGTTTCCGACTTGGGGTAAATCAGCCCCAGCATTTT.